These 18 T cell receptor beta chains originate from one sample sequenced in a study of CD8 T cells in Susac syndrome. RNA in amounts of about 0.45 to 1 ug was reverse transcribed with random hexamers. MiXCR was run by TCRdb on the immunoSEQ multiplex PCR reads, yielding one entry per CDR3 protein. The table shows roughly 200,000 distinct CDR3 sequences, with 90% to 95% occurring only once. Sequenced input: CD4+ T cells from PBMCs. The receptors were sampled from a human donor in good health.

The chain uses TRBV28 and TRBJ1-4; unclear D gene. The CDR3 has 10 residues. Per germline, CDR1 MDHEN and CDR2 SYDVKM. V was clipped by 11 bases and J by 8 bases, with 9 bases between them. CDR3 loop: CAAFREKLFF. The CDR3 region has the DNA TGTGCCGCGTTCAGGGAAAAACTGTTTTTT.

V and J are TRBV4-2 and TRBJ1-2, with a weak D call TRBD1 (6 bases). Between the trimmed V and J ends, which lost 0 bases and 5 bases, there was a span of 19 bases. The length of the CDR3 is 17 residues. Germline values: CDR1 LGHNA, CDR2 YNFKEQ. CDR3 residues: CASSQDLGRTAPYGYTF. The CDR3 region has the DNA TGTGCCAGCAGCCAAGATCTGGGGCGGACAGCCCCATATGGCTACACCTTC.

The CDR3 DNA reads TGCAGCGTTGAAGCGGGGGGGAACACTGAAGCTTTCTTT. Translating it yields CSVEAGGNTEAFF. The chain has TRBV29-1 and TRBJ1-1; perhaps TRBD1 as D (5 bases). The CDR3 runs to 13 residues. Trimming pared 1 base from V and 1 base from J, leaving 7 bases between. Germline V lookup: CDR1 SQVTM, CDR2 ANQGSEA.

The chain combines TRBV29-1 with TRBJ2-3; TRBD2 might be the D (6 bases). The CDR3 length is 13 residues. The V gene lost 4 bases and the J gene lost 6 bases, with 14 bases spanning the gap. Per the germline V gene, CDR1 is SQVTM and CDR2 is ANQGSEA. This chain's CDR3 is CSVAPGGPDTQYF. The CDR3 nucleotides are TGCAGCGTTGCTCCCGGAGGGCCGGATACGCAGTATTTT.

The chain links TRBV27 to TRBJ1-1; 8 bases line up with TRBD1. Trimming removed 5 bases from V and 3 bases from J; junction bases left unmatched: 5. Germline V lookup: CDR1 MNHEY, CDR2 SMNVEV (reference sequence). This CDR3 region has 14 residues. DNA of the CDR3: TGTGCCAGCAGTGAGAACAGGGGGGACACTGAAGCTTTCTTT. It encodes CASSENRGDTEAFF.

This clonotype was detected only once. The V call is TRBV12-3 or TRBV12-4, the J call TRBJ2-3, with D perhaps TRBD1 (5 bases). Deletions cut 5 bases from V and 0 bases from J, with 18 bases between. The CDR3 covers 17 residues. The CDR3 region is CASSPLLRGTSTDTQYF. CDR3 in DNA: TGTGCCAGCAGTCCCCTATTAAGGGGCACTAGCACAGATACGCAGTATTTT.

The J gene is TRBJ2-1, the V gene TRBV7-8; D might be TRBD1 (6 bases). V was clipped by 1 base and J by 10 bases, with 17 bases between them. The CDR3 is 15 amino acids. The germline V gene has CDR1 SGHVS and CDR2 FQNEAQ. The CDR3 nucleotides are TGTGCCAGCAGCTTAGGGCCGGTCTCTAGGGGGGAGCAGTTCTTC. Translated, it gives CASSLGPVSRGEQFF. The entire variable domain, with the rest obtained from reference TRBV7-8 and TRBJ2-1, is as follows: GAGVSQSPRYKVAKRGQDVALRCDPISGHVSLFWYQQALGQGPEFLTYFQNEAQLDKSGLPSDRFFAERPEGSVSTLKIQRTQQEDSAVYLCASSLGPVSRGEQFFGPGTRLTVL.

The CDR3 coding sequence is TGCAGCGTTGAAGACGCGACAGGGGCGTATGGCTACACCTTC. It codes for CSVEDATGAYGYTF. The chain couples TRBV29-1 to TRBJ1-2; 8 bases map to TRBD1. V was clipped by 0 bases and J by 5 bases; unmatched bases: 5. Germline values: CDR1 SQVTM, CDR2 ANQGSEA. This CDR3 has 14 amino acids.

V is TRBV18 and J is TRBJ1-2; 9 nucleotides agree with TRBD1. The CDR3 consists of 17 residues. After removal of 3 bases from V and 4 bases from J, the junction contained 12 bases not matched to a gene. In germline, CDR1 is KGHSH, CDR2 LQKENI. The CDR3 loop reads CASSPAPGTGPSYGYTF. The CDR3 DNA follows: TGTGCCAGCTCACCCGCTCCCGGGACAGGGCCTTCCTATGGCTACACCTTC. Filled out from reference TRBV18 and TRBJ1-2, the complete variable domain reads NAGVMQNPRHLVRRRGQEARLRCSPMKGHSHVYWYRQLPEEGLKFMVYLQKENIIDESGMPKERFSAEFPKEGPSILRIQQVVRGDSAAYFCASSPAPGTGPSYGYTFGSGTRLTVV.

The chain couples TRBV24-1 to TRBJ2-1; possible D gene TRBD2, 5 bases. The CDR3 has 12 amino acids. Trimming pared 5 bases from V and 8 bases from J, leaving 9 bases between. Germline V lookup: CDR1 KGHDR, CDR2 SFDVKD. The CDR3 DNA sequence: TGTGCCACCAGTGTTATGGGAGATGAGCAGTTCTTC. It translates to CATSVMGDEQFF.

The chain joins TRBV20-1 to TRBJ1-5, with 8 bases lining up with TRBD1. The V gene's germline CDR1 is DFQATT and CDR2 SNEGSKA (reference sequence). The junction had 3 bases not matched to a gene; V was cut back by 5 bases and J by 3 bases. The CDR3 is made up of 13 amino acids. As DNA, the CDR3 is TGCAGTGCTCGACAGGGGTTCAATCAGCCCCAGCATTTT. Encoded protein: CSARQGFNQPQHF.

The chain employs TRBV7-2 and TRBJ1-2, with D perhaps matching TRBD1 (5 bases). The CDR3 totals 15 residues. The germline V and J ends were trimmed by 4 bases and 8 bases, with 20 bases remaining between them. Germline-derived CDR1 and CDR2 are SGHTA and FQGNSA. The CDR3 nucleotides read TGTGCCAGCAGCTGGAGCCAGGGCGGCGAGGGGGGCTACACCTTC. Its protein product is CASSWSQGGEGGYTF.

The chain links TRBV2 to TRBJ2-2; the match to TRBD2 covers 8 bases. CDR3 length: 14 residues. V shed 7 bases, J shed 3 bases, and the junction held 4 bases outside the gene matches. The germline V gene has CDR1 SNHLY and CDR2 FYNNEI. CDR3 nucleotide sequence: TGTGCCAGCAACCGGGAGGGGGACACCGGGGAGCTGTTTTTT. It encodes CASNREGDTGELFF.

The genes are TRBV19 and TRBJ2-1, with 14 positions matching TRBD2. Germline-derived CDR1 and CDR2 are LNHDA and SQIVND (reference sequence). V was pared by 7 bases and J by 0 bases, with 2 bases of the junction left unmatched. This CDR3 is 16 amino acids long. Here the CDR3 reads CASTGLAGGSYNEQFF. CDR3 bases: TGTGCCAGTACCGGACTAGCGGGAGGCTCCTACAATGAGCAGTTCTTC. Complete variable domain (other parts from reference TRBV19 and TRBJ2-1): DGGITQSPKYLFRKEGQNVTLSCEQNLNHDAMYWYRQDPGQGLRLIYYSQIVNDFQKGDIAEGYSVSREKKESFPLTVTSAQKNPTAFYLCASTGLAGGSYNEQFFGPGTRLTVL.

The chain has TRBV5-4 and TRBJ1-1, with 8 bases identical to TRBD1. The ends lost 0 bases at V and 10 bases at J; junction bases unmatched: 5. Looked up from germline, CDR1 is SGHNT and CDR2 is YYREEE (reference sequence). CDR3 length equals 13 residues. The CDR3 region has the DNA TGTGCCAGCAGCTTGGAAGACAGGGGCGGAGCTTTCTTT. Translation gives CASSLEDRGGAFF.

The chain has TRBV29-1 and TRBJ2-2; D ambiguous. CDR1 and CDR2 from the germline V gene are SQVTM and ANQGSEA. The CDR3 runs 11 residues. Between the trimmed V and J ends, which lost 1 base and 6 bases, there was a span of 3 bases. CDR3 amino acids: CSVEGAGELFF. CDR3 nucleotides: TGCAGCGTTGAAGGGGCCGGGGAGCTGTTTTTT.

The chain recombines TRBV11-2 with TRBJ1-6; D is undetermined. The CDR3 runs 12 residues. CDR1 SGHAT and CDR2 FQNNGV come from the germline V gene. Trimming left V 5 bases short and J 9 bases short, with 8 bases between. The CDR3 loop is CASSPPVSPLHF. CDR3 DNA: TGTGCCAGCAGCCCGCCCGTTTCACCCCTCCACTTT.

The CDR3: CSARDPGLAGAGLVQYF. Here the CDR3 DNA reads TGCAGTGCTAGAGATCCAGGGCTAGCGGGGGCCGGGTTGGTGCAGTATTTT. The rearrangement uses TRBV20-1 and TRBJ2-3, with 10 bases that match TRBD2. V was pared by 0 bases and J by 11 bases, with 17 bases of the junction left unmatched. Germline V CDR1 and CDR2: DFQATT, SNEGSKA (reference sequence). This CDR3 comprises 17 residues.